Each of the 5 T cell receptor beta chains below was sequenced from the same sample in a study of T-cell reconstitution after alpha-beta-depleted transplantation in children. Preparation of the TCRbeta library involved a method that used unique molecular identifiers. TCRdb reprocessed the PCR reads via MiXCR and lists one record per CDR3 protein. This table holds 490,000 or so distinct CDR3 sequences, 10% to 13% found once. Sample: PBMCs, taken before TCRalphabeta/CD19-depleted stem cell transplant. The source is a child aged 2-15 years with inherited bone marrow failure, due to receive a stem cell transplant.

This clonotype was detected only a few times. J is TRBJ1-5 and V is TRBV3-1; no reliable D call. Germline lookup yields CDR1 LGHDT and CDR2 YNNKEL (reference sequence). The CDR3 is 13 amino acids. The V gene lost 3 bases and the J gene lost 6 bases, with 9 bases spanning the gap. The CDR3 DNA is TGTGCCAGCAGCCATGACGGAATTCAGCCCCAGCATTTT. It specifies CASSHDGIQPQHF.

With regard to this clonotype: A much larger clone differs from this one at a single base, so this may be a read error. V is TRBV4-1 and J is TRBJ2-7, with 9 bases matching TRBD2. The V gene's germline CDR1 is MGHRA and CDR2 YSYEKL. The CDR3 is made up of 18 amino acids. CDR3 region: CTSSQDPSGRLNSYEQYF. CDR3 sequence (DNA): TGCACCAGCAGCCAAGATCCCAGCGGGAGGTTAAACTCCTACGAGCAGTACTTC.

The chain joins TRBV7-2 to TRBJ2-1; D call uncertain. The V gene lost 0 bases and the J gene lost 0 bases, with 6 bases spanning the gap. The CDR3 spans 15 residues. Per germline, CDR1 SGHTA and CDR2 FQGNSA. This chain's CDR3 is CASSLAEASYNEQFF. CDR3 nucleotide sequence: TGTGCCAGCAGCTTAGCTGAGGCCTCCTACAATGAGCAGTTCTTC.

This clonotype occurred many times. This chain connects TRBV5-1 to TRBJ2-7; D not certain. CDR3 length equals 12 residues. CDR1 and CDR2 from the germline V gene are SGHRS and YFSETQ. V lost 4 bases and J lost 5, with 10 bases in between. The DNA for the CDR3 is TGCGCCAGCAGCCTTCCTGGGCACGAGCAGTACTTC. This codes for CASSLPGHEQYF.

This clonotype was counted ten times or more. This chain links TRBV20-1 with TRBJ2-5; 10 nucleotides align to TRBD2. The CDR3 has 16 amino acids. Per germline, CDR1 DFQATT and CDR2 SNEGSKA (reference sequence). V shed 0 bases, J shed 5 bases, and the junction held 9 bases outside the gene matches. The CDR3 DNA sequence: TGCAGTGCTAGAGATGTTGGCCTAGCGGGAGCGGAGACCCAGTACTTC. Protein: CSARDVGLAGAETQYF.